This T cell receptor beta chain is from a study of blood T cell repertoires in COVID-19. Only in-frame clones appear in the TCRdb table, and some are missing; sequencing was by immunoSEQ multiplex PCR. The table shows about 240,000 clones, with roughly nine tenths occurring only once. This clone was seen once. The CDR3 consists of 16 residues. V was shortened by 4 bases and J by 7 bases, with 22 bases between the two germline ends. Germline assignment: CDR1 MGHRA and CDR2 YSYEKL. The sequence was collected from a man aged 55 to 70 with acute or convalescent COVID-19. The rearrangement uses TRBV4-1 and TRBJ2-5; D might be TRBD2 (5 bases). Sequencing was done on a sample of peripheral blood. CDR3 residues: CASSPRPGSLVGTQYF. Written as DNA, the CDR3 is TGCGCCAGCAGCCCTCGCCCCGGGTCACTAGTGGGGACCCAGTACTTC.